A single sample is the source of the 5 T cell receptor beta chains below, sequenced in a study of beta chain features in type 1 diabetes. The study, taken as a whole, reports: A moderate, significant TCRB CDR3 shortening appeared in type 1 diabetes across four CD4+ subsets.

Antigens of these TCRs are unknown. Reverse transcribing all isolated RNA meant expressed TCRB transcripts were sequenced. TCRdb's table, derived via immunoSEQ multiplex PCR, lists solely in-frame clones and lacks some. The repertoire holds almost 350,000 clones, with roughly 9% as singletons. The sequencing input was central memory CD4+ T cells from blood. These receptors all come from a man aged 25-45 years with type 1 diabetes.

V gene TRBV29-1 combines with J gene TRBJ2-5; 9 bases map to TRBD1. The J segment lost 2 bases and the V segment lost 6 bases, leaving 10 bases of the junction unmatched. Germline CDR1 reads SQVTM; CDR2 reads ANQGSEA. The CDR3 is made up of 15 amino acids. This chain's CDR3 is CSVTRGDRAQETQYF. CDR3 nucleotide sequence: TGCAGCGTCACTCGCGGGGACAGGGCGCAAGAGACCCAGTACTTC.

J is TRBJ2-7 and V is TRBV5-1; D unclear. The V gene's germline CDR1 is SGHRS and CDR2 YFSETQ. The CDR3 is 13 residues long. The V and J ends lost 3 bases and 3 bases respectively, with 10 bases between them. The CDR3 bases are TGCGCCAGCAGCTCTACATATGACTACGAGCAGTACTTC. Protein: CASSSTYDYEQYF.

The CDR3 coding sequence is TGTGCCAGCAGCTTCTCGGGTGGCTACACCTTC. Amino acids: CASSFSGGYTF. The chain links TRBV7-2 to TRBJ1-2, with D unclear. This CDR3 contains 11 residues. Germline values: CDR1 SGHTA, CDR2 FQGNSA. Trimming took off 3 bases at V and 7 bases at J, with 6 bases between the two ends.

This clone came up once. The chain uses TRBV10-2 and TRBJ2-3, with a weak D call TRBD1 (6 bases). CDR1 and CDR2 (germline): WSHSY, SAAADI. V was pared by 9 bases and J by 5 bases, with 15 bases between. The CDR3 runs 13 residues. This CDR3 reads CASGGRGEDTQYF. DNA of the CDR3: TGCGCCAGTGGGGGCAGGGGTGAAGATACGCAGTATTTT.

CDR3 nucleotides: TGTGCCAGCAGGACGGGACGGGCAACTAATGAAAAACTGTTTTTT. The encoded protein is CASRTGRATNEKLFF. The genes are TRBV11-2 and TRBJ1-4, with a possible D match to TRBD1 (5 bases). Between the trimmed V and J ends, which lost 6 bases and 0 bases, there was a span of 11 bases. The germline gives CDR1 SGHAT, CDR2 FQNNGV. The CDR3 spans 15 residues.